This TCR beta chain appears in the sequencing data of a study of graft-versus-host responses after intestinal transplantation. Study information: Multivisceral, liver-intestinal, or isolated intestinal grafts went to recipients. Uniformly, recipients were administered anti-thymocyte globulin induction with subsequent tacrolimus and steroids for approximately 3 years.

The germline V gene has CDR1 SGHDT and CDR2 YYEEEE. The CDR3 consists of 15 residues. Trimming cost V 5 bases and J 4 bases; bases outside gene matches: 5. TCRdb's table, derived via immunoSEQ multiplex PCR, lists solely in-frame clones and lacks some. The top ten hold over 0.6% of the sample, which has over 15,000 clones, 85% to 95% seen once. This chain connects TRBV5-6 to TRBJ2-1, with 11 nucleotides matching TRBD2. The sequence derives from a human patient who received an intestinal transplant, so some T cells may come from the graft donor. The sample in question was PBMCs, obtained 23 days after intestinal transplant. CDR3 amino acids: CASSFGTSGYNEQFF. The CDR3, as DNA: TGTGCCAGCAGTTTCGGGACTAGCGGATACAATGAGCAGTTCTTC.